The rows below give T cell receptor beta chains drawn from one sample of a study of blood T cell repertoires in COVID-19. The protocol was immunoSEQ multiplex PCR, while the TCRdb copy is restricted to in-frame clones and leaves out a portion. Seen here are roughly 100,000 clones, about four fifths observed once, and the top ten hold around 9.4%. Sequencing was carried out using peripheral blood. These receptors came from a middle-aged man with active or convalescent COVID-19. CDR3s include the opening cysteine and the closing phenylalanine or tryptophan. The order of the fields is J gene, D gene, V gene, clone size, CDR3 protein, CDR3 DNA. D genes are given only for firm matches. Clone size is shown for a subset of rows, as once, few, many or a class of expanded clone.

TRBJ2-3 | - | TRBV5-4 | - | CASSLAGGVKADTQYF | TGTGCCAGCAGCTTGGCCGGCGGGGTAAAGGCAGATACGCAGTATTTT
TRBJ1-4 | - | TRBV5-1 | - | CASSSDGGQGKLFF | TGCGCCAGCAGCTCCGACGGGGGGCAGGGAAAACTGTTTTTT
TRBJ1-5 | - | TRBV2 | many | CASRYGQDQPQHF | TGTGCCAGCAGATACGGCCAGGATCAGCCCCAGCATTTT
TRBJ1-3 | - | TRBV7-6 | - | CASSFGGLLSGNTIYF | TGTGCCAGCAGCTTTGGAGGGCTCCTCTCTGGAAACACCATATATTTT
TRBJ2-2 | TRBD2 | TRBV5-1 | - | CASSLTQRGPLSGELFF | TGCGCCAGCAGCTTGACCCAGCGGGGGCCACTCTCCGGGGAGCTGTTTTTT
TRBJ2-7 | - | TRBV7-9 | - | CASSLGGLEQYF | TGTGCCAGCAGCTTAGGGGGACTCGAGCAGTACTTC
TRBJ2-3 | - | TRBV5-4 | - | CASSSTGLYTDTQYF | TGTGCCAGCAGCTCTACCGGACTATACACAGATACGCAGTATTTT
TRBJ1-1 | TRBD1 | TRBV4-1 | - | CASSQDGSRDRDTEAFF | TGCGCCAGCAGCCAAGATGGTTCCCGGGACAGGGACACTGAAGCTTTCTTT
TRBJ2-5 | - | TRBV4-1 | - | CASSQPSGGQETQYF | TGCGCCAGCAGCCAACCCAGTGGCGGCCAAGAGACCCAGTACTTC
TRBJ1-2 | TRBD1 | TRBV11-2 | once | CASSLEGTGPRYGYTF | TGTGCCAGCAGCTTAGAAGGGACAGGACCTCGCTATGGCTACACCTTC
TRBJ2-7 | - | TRBV5-1 | - | CASSSASISYEQYF | TGCGCCAGCAGCAGCGCCTCAATCTCCTACGAGCAGTACTTC
TRBJ1-2 | TRBD1 | TRBV18 | few | CASSPDRTNYGYTF | TGTGCCAGCTCCCCGGACAGGACTAACTATGGCTACACCTTC
TRBJ2-1 | - | TRBV5-1 | once | CASSPGQLYNEQFF | TGCGCCAGCAGCCCCGGACAGTTATACAATGAGCAGTTCTTC
TRBJ2-3 | TRBD2 | TRBV5-1 | - | CASKTSGGADTQYF | TGCGCCAGCAAGACTAGCGGGGGGGCAGATACGCAGTATTTT
TRBJ1-2 | TRBD1 | TRBV4-1 | - | CASSQGDRGVRGYTF | TGCGCCAGCAGCCAAGGGGACAGGGGCGTTCGGGGCTACACCTTC
TRBJ2-1 | TRBD1 | TRBV6-5 | - | CASSYGTGESEQFF | TGTGCCAGCAGTTACGGGACAGGGGAATCTGAGCAGTTCTTC
TRBJ2-6 | - | TRBV7-3 | once | CASRTTGANVLTF | TGTGCCAGTCGGACAACTGGGGCCAACGTCCTGACTTTC
TRBJ1-5 | TRBD1 | TRBV7-2 | - | CASSLVDRGNQPQHF | TGTGCCAGCAGCTTAGTCGACAGGGGCAATCAGCCCCAGCATTTT
TRBJ2-7 | TRBD2 | TRBV7-6 | - | CASSLAASGGARSEQYF | TGTGCCAGCAGCTTAGCGGCCAGCGGGGGGGCAAGGAGCGAGCAGTACTTC
TRBJ2-4 | - | TRBV5-5 | few | CASSPLEGGLHKNIQYF | TGTGCCAGCAGCCCCCTGGAGGGCGGGCTACACAAAAACATTCAGTACTTC
TRBJ1-1 | - | TRBV12-3/TRBV12-4 | - | CASSSQGSTEAFF | TGTGCCAGCAGTTCTCAGGGGAGCACTGAAGCTTTCTTT
TRBJ2-3 | - | TRBV2 | few | CASSPLGGGSRTDTQYF | TGTGCCAGCAGTCCCCTTGGGGGGGGCTCTCGCACAGATACGCAGTATTTT
TRBJ2-7 | TRBD2 | TRBV7-3 | - | CASSSNTLLAGRSYEQYF | TGTGCCAGCAGCTCAAACACTCTACTAGCGGGGAGGTCCTACGAGCAGTACTTC
TRBJ1-1 | - | TRBV5-4 | - | CASSGRRDEAFF | TGTGCCAGCAGCGGTAGGAGGGACGAAGCTTTCTTT
TRBJ2-1 | - | TRBV2 | - | CASSGLGAEYNEQFF | TGTGCCAGCAGTGGGCTGGGGGCGGAGTACAATGAGCAGTTCTTC
TRBJ2-5 | - | TRBV2 | few | CASHPGETQYF | TGTGCCAGCCATCCGGGAGAGACCCAGTACTTC
TRBJ2-7 | TRBD1 | TRBV19 | - | CASSPQGAIPYEQYF | TGTGCCAGTAGTCCTCAGGGGGCGATCCCCTACGAGCAGTACTTC
TRBJ1-4 | - | TRBV5-4 | - | CASSFQQGSGELFF | TGTGCCAGCAGCTTTCAACAAGGTTCGGGGGAACTGTTTTTT
TRBJ2-5 | - | TRBV9 | - | CASSGPDSVRETQYF | TGTGCCAGCAGCGGGCCCGATTCAGTCAGAGAGACCCAGTACTTC